The rows below give T cell receptor beta chains drawn from one sample of a study of post-analysis software for immune sequencing data. TCRdb independently ran MiXCR on the PCR reads; one entry per CDR3 protein. The table has about 540,000 distinct CDR3 sequences, 30% to 40% seen once. Sequencing input: blood. These TCRs come from a girl aged 2-17 years with multiple sclerosis. CDR3s include the opening cysteine and the closing phenylalanine or tryptophan. A D gene is named only where the DNA matches it firmly. Only part of the rows carry a size: once, few, many, or a class if the clone is expanded.

abundance: NA
j_gene: TRBJ2-1
d_gene: NA
v_gene: TRBV7-3
CDR3nt: TGTGCCAGCAGCGTAACTACAGGGTTGGGTGGGCAGTTCTTC
CDR3aa: CASSVTTGLGGQFF

abundance: few
j_gene: TRBJ2-5
d_gene: NA
v_gene: TRBV5-1
CDR3nt: TGCGCCAGCTCCCCGACCGCGGGTGGGGAGACCCAGTACTTC
CDR3aa: CASSPTAGGETQYF

abundance: NA
j_gene: TRBJ2-1
d_gene: TRBD2
v_gene: TRBV9
CDR3nt: TGTGCCAGCAGCGTAACTAGCGGGGGGGGTAATGAGCAGTTCTTC
CDR3aa: CASSVTSGGGNEQFF

abundance: few
j_gene: TRBJ1-2
d_gene: NA
v_gene: TRBV7-3
CDR3nt: TGTGCCAGCAGCCCCGACGGAGTAGGGTATGGCTACACCTTC
CDR3aa: CASSPDGVGYGYTF

abundance: few
j_gene: TRBJ2-7
d_gene: TRBD2
v_gene: TRBV5-1
CDR3nt: TGCGCCAGCAGCTCGGGACTAGCGGACACCCACGAGCAGTACTTC
CDR3aa: CASSSGLADTHEQYF

abundance: NA
j_gene: TRBJ2-7
d_gene: NA
v_gene: TRBV7-3
CDR3nt: TGTGCCAGCAGCTTAACGCTCGGCAGGTGGACCTACGAGCAGTACTTC
CDR3aa: CASSLTLGRWTYEQYF

abundance: NA
j_gene: TRBJ2-3
d_gene: TRBD1
v_gene: TRBV24-1
CDR3nt: TGTGCCACCGGGACAGCAAGCACAGATACGCAGTATTTT
CDR3aa: CATGTASTDTQYF

abundance: NA
j_gene: TRBJ2-6
d_gene: TRBD1
v_gene: TRBV11-1
CDR3nt: TGTGCCAGCAGCTTAGAGTGGGACAGCCTAGGGGCCAACGTCCTGACTTTC
CDR3aa: CASSLEWDSLGANVLTF

abundance: few
j_gene: TRBJ2-5
d_gene: NA
v_gene: TRBV7-9
CDR3nt: TGTGCCAGCAACCCCGGGGGTCCCTCGAAGACCCAGTACTTC
CDR3aa: CASNPGGPSKTQYF

abundance: few
j_gene: TRBJ2-3
d_gene: NA
v_gene: TRBV5-1
CDR3nt: TGCGCCAGCAGAATCGCCACGGGGAAAAGCACAGATACGCAGTATTTT
CDR3aa: CASRIATGKSTDTQYF

abundance: NA
j_gene: TRBJ2-1
d_gene: TRBD2
v_gene: TRBV6-1
CDR3nt: TGTGCCAGCGGTGGTCTAGCGGACTACAATGAGCAGTTCTTC
CDR3aa: CASGGLADYNEQFF

abundance: NA
j_gene: TRBJ2-3
d_gene: TRBD1
v_gene: TRBV20-1
CDR3nt: TGCAGTGCTAGAAAGGGGACAGGGGGCCCAGATACGCAGTATTTT
CDR3aa: CSARKGTGGPDTQYF

abundance: few
j_gene: TRBJ2-3
d_gene: NA
v_gene: TRBV3-1
CDR3nt: TGTGCCAGCAGCCAAGGGACTGGGACCACAGATACGCAGTATTTT
CDR3aa: CASSQGTGTTDTQYF

abundance: few
j_gene: TRBJ2-5
d_gene: TRBD2
v_gene: TRBV5-5
CDR3nt: TGTGCCAGCAGCTTGCTAGCGGGGGGAGGTCAAGAGACCCAGTACTTC
CDR3aa: CASSLLAGGGQETQYF

abundance: NA
j_gene: TRBJ2-5
d_gene: NA
v_gene: TRBV3-1
CDR3nt: TGTGCCAGCAGCCAAGTGCTGGACGGCGTCGGGGGGCCGAGAAGCCCCCAAGAGACCCAGTACTTC
CDR3aa: CASSQVLDGVGGPRSPQETQYF

abundance: NA
j_gene: TRBJ1-5
d_gene: NA
v_gene: TRBV6-1
CDR3nt: TGTGCCAGCAGCCACAGGGTTGGGTACTTTCAGCCCCAGCATTTT
CDR3aa: CASSHRVGYFQPQHF

abundance: NA
j_gene: TRBJ2-3
d_gene: NA
v_gene: TRBV15
CDR3nt: TGTGCCACCAGGACAAGCCCTAGCACAGATACGCAGTATTTT
CDR3aa: CATRTSPSTDTQYF

abundance: NA
j_gene: TRBJ1-1
d_gene: NA
v_gene: TRBV6-1
CDR3nt: TGTGCCACCCAGACTGGCCTGAACACTGAAGCTTTCTTT
CDR3aa: CATQTGLNTEAFF

abundance: NA
j_gene: TRBJ1-2
d_gene: NA
v_gene: TRBV12-3/TRBV12-4
CDR3nt: TGTGCCAGCAGTTTGCTCAGGGAGGGTGGCTACACCTTC
CDR3aa: CASSLLREGGYTF

abundance: NA
j_gene: TRBJ1-4
d_gene: NA
v_gene: TRBV4-1
CDR3nt: TGTGCCAGCAGCCGCAATGAAAAACTGTTTTTT
CDR3aa: CASSRNEKLFF

abundance: NA
j_gene: TRBJ1-5
d_gene: TRBD1
v_gene: TRBV7-3
CDR3nt: TGTGCCAGCACACGACAGGGGGATGAGAACAATCAGCCCCAGCATTTT
CDR3aa: CASTRQGDENNQPQHF

abundance: many
j_gene: TRBJ1-2
d_gene: NA
v_gene: TRBV6-2/TRBV6-3
CDR3nt: TGTGCCAGCAGCAAACAGGGAGCCACAATTCTCCACTATGGCTACACCTTC
CDR3aa: CASSKQGATILHYGYTF

abundance: NA
j_gene: TRBJ2-2
d_gene: TRBD2
v_gene: TRBV19
CDR3nt: TGTGCCACCAGGGCCGGGGGGGATTGGAGCACCGGGGAGCTGTTTTTT
CDR3aa: CATRAGGDWSTGELFF

abundance: NA
j_gene: TRBJ2-1
d_gene: NA
v_gene: TRBV5-1
CDR3nt: TGCGCCAGCAGCTCCTCCGGGGGAAACAATGAGCAGTTCTTC
CDR3aa: CASSSSGGNNEQFF

abundance: NA
j_gene: TRBJ1-1
d_gene: NA
v_gene: TRBV27
CDR3nt: TGTGCCAGCAGCCTCAGTGCGGGCACTGAAGCTTTCTTT
CDR3aa: CASSLSAGTEAFF

abundance: many
j_gene: TRBJ1-2
d_gene: NA
v_gene: TRBV4-2
CDR3nt: TGTGCCAGCAGCCAAGAAGGACGGTCAACTCAAATCTATGGCTACACCTTC
CDR3aa: CASSQEGRSTQIYGYTF

abundance: few
j_gene: TRBJ2-5
d_gene: NA
v_gene: TRBV20-1
CDR3nt: TGCAGTGCATTCGAGGGACTCCTAGAGACCCAGTACTTC
CDR3aa: CSAFEGLLETQYF

abundance: NA
j_gene: TRBJ1-1
d_gene: TRBD1
v_gene: TRBV20-1
CDR3nt: TGCAGTGCCGTTAATCGGACAGGGCGGGTTGAAGCTTTCTTT
CDR3aa: CSAVNRTGRVEAFF

abundance: few
j_gene: TRBJ2-4
d_gene: NA
v_gene: TRBV28
CDR3nt: TGTGCCAGCAGTCCACAGGTGGGGGTGGGAAACATTCAGTACTTC
CDR3aa: CASSPQVGVGNIQYF

abundance: NA
j_gene: TRBJ1-2
d_gene: NA
v_gene: TRBV29-1
CDR3nt: TGCAGCGTTGACCAGGGGTATGGCTACACCTTC
CDR3aa: CSVDQGYGYTF

abundance: few
j_gene: TRBJ2-3
d_gene: TRBD2
v_gene: TRBV20-1
CDR3nt: TGCAGTGCTAGCCCGCCTAGCGGGGGGACAGATACGCAGTATTTT
CDR3aa: CSASPPSGGTDTQYF

abundance: once
j_gene: TRBJ2-7
d_gene: TRBD1
v_gene: TRBV18
CDR3nt: TGTGCCAGCTCACCCCGGACCGGACAGGGCGGGGAGCAGTACTTC
CDR3aa: CASSPRTGQGGEQYF

abundance: NA
j_gene: TRBJ2-5
d_gene: NA
v_gene: TRBV3-1
CDR3nt: TGTGCCAGCAGCTACAGGGACACAGAGACCCAGTACTTC
CDR3aa: CASSYRDTETQYF

abundance: few
j_gene: TRBJ2-7
d_gene: NA
v_gene: TRBV28
CDR3nt: TGTGCCAGCAGTCCACGGACGGGGGATAGAATGGGCCAGTACTTC
CDR3aa: CASSPRTGDRMGQYF

abundance: NA
j_gene: TRBJ2-7
d_gene: NA
v_gene: TRBV7-9
CDR3nt: TGTGCCAGCAGCTTTGAGATGAACTACGAGCAGTACTTC
CDR3aa: CASSFEMNYEQYF

abundance: NA
j_gene: TRBJ2-7
d_gene: NA
v_gene: TRBV5-1
CDR3nt: TGCGCCAGCAGCTTGGACGGAGTCAGGGGCTACGAGCGGTACTTC
CDR3aa: CASSLDGVRGYERYF

abundance: many
j_gene: TRBJ2-5
d_gene: NA
v_gene: TRBV18
CDR3nt: TGTGCCAGCTCACCAGACGAGACCCAGTACTTC
CDR3aa: CASSPDETQYF

abundance: NA
j_gene: TRBJ2-1
d_gene: TRBD2
v_gene: TRBV5-6
CDR3nt: TGTGCCAGCAGCTGGAGACTAGCGGGGGGCTTCAATGAGCAGTTCTTC
CDR3aa: CASSWRLAGGFNEQFF

abundance: few
j_gene: TRBJ1-2
d_gene: NA
v_gene: TRBV3-1
CDR3nt: TGTGCCAGCAGCCAAGAGTTATCAGAACAGGTGCTATATGGCTACACCTTC
CDR3aa: CASSQELSEQVLYGYTF

abundance: few
j_gene: TRBJ1-4
d_gene: TRBD1
v_gene: TRBV5-1
CDR3nt: TGCGCCAGCAGCTGGACCGGGACAGGGGACGAAAAACTGTTTTTT
CDR3aa: CASSWTGTGDEKLFF

abundance: NA
j_gene: TRBJ1-5
d_gene: NA
v_gene: TRBV28
CDR3nt: TGTGCCAGCAGCCCCCCCGACGGCCAAAGCAATCAGCCCCAGCATTTT
CDR3aa: CASSPPDGQSNQPQHF

abundance: NA
j_gene: TRBJ2-7
d_gene: NA
v_gene: TRBV7-6
CDR3nt: TGTGCCAGCAGCTTAGGGGGTAGGCACAGCTCCTACGAGCAGTACTTC
CDR3aa: CASSLGGRHSSYEQYF

abundance: NA
j_gene: TRBJ2-2
d_gene: TRBD2
v_gene: TRBV6-6
CDR3nt: TGTGCCAGCAGTTACCGGGGGGAGGACGGGGAGCTGTTTTTT
CDR3aa: CASSYRGEDGELFF